The sequence of this T cell receptor beta chain was determined in a study of T cells in Graves' hyperthyroidism and ophthalmopathy. The V gene end was trimmed by 1 base and the J gene end by 4 bases; junction bases not matched to a gene: 9. The CDR3 sequence is 15 residues long. CDR1 is DFQATT and CDR2 is SNEGSKA in the germline V gene (reference sequence). A NOSPECS grade of at least 4, a Clinical Activity Score of at least 3 and duration under 3 months were recorded in ophthalmopathy patients. The PBMCs studied were ones that came from roughly 11 ml fresh peripheral blood. Findings of the study overall: Most thyroid clonotypes with frequency above 0.001 were detected in blood. By a 13 V-J model, ophthalmopathy was set apart from stable hyperthyroidism.

Amplified TCR beta CDR3 regions derived from RNA transcripts. First-round RT-PCR with HTBI primers amplified the TCR CDR3 region. TCRdb used MiXCR to reprocess the multiplex PCR reads, holding one entry per CDR3 protein. The sample consists of more than 350,000 distinct CDR3 sequences, approximately 14% of them appearing once. This clonotype was recorded at least ten times. Antigen specificity is unknown. The rearrangement uses TRBV20-1 and TRBJ2-5, with 7 bases identical to TRBD2. Sequencing input: blood. The sequence came from a woman aged 55-69 years with Graves' ophthalmopathy. As DNA, the CDR3 is TGCAGTGCTAGAGTGGCTAGCGGCCCGGGAGAGACCCAGTACTTC. This codes for CSARVASGPGETQYF.